One sample yielded the 10 T cell receptor beta chains listed below, sequenced in a study of CD8+ T cells in alopecia areata. The sequencing template was cDNA reverse transcribed from extracted RNA. Here immunoSEQ multiplex PCR was the method, and the copy in TCRdb shows in-frame clones only, minus some. This sample carries approximately 300,000 clones, none of them present only once. Scientists pooled cutaneous lymph node cells and sorted them on CD4, CD8alpha, NKG2D, NKG2ACE and other markers. Sequencing was performed on CD4+ T cells sorted from a lymph node. These TCRs come from a C3H/HeJ mouse with alopecia areata. The mice in this strain carry MHC haplotype H2-k.

As concerns this clone: Gene names denote mouse genes. The read ends 4 residues before the CDR3 terminus; that terminus is restored from the germline J gene. The sample has other DNA sequences that encode this CDR3 too. This chain joins TRBV13-3 and TRBJ1-2, with unresolved D. The ends were cut back, 5 bases at V and 1 base at J, with 9 bases in the middle. The CDR3 consists of 13 residues. The germline V gene has CDR1 NNHDY and CDR2 SYVADS. The CDR3 sequence is CASSPQKNSDYTF. The part of the CDR3 DNA that was read is TGTGCCAGCAGCCCCCAGAAAAACTCC.

This clone has at least ten counts. Gene names follow the mouse nomenclature. The observed sequence ends 4 residues before the CDR3 terminus, with the missing tail filled in from the germline J gene. The J gene is TRBJ2-2, the V gene TRBV17; D is ambiguous. The CDR3 length is 16 residues. Trimming took 0 bases from V and 1 from J, leaving 9 bases between them. Germline lookup yields CDR1 MNHDT and CDR2 YYDKIL. CDR3 protein: CASSRDPYLNTGQLYF. The covered CDR3 bases are TGTGCTAGCAGTAGAGATCCCTATCTAAACACCGGG.

This clone was seen only a few times. The gene names given are mouse names. The read stops 4 residues short of the end of the CDR3; the missing end is completed from the germline J gene. The same CDR3 can be traced to other DNA sequences in this sample. The chain links TRBV19 to TRBJ2-1, with D possibly called TRBD1 or TRBD2 (5 bases each). From germline, CDR1 is FNHDT and CDR2 SITEND (reference sequence). V lost 2 bases and J lost 3, with 9 bases in between. The CDR3 covers 14 residues. The sequenced CDR3 bases are TGTGCCAGCAGTATGGGGGTGGGCTATGCT. Translation: CASSMGVGYA. From start to end, the CDR3 is CASSMGVGYAEQFF.

This clone was seen more than once but under ten times. The gene names here belong to mouse. Coverage ceases 4 residues before the CDR3 finishes, and the germline J gene fills in the end. The chain is built from TRBV13-1 and TRBJ2-7; no clear D gene. This CDR3 is built from 14 residues. The V end was cut by 0 bases, the J end by 0 bases, with 7 bases between. Germline assignment: CDR1 NSHNY and CDR2 SYGAGN. The CDR3 bases that were read are TGTGCCAGCAGTGATGTCTGGAGCTCCTAT. Translating it yields CASSDVWSSY. The full CDR3 is CASSDVWSSYEQYF.

Notes on this clone: The gene names here belong to mouse. The CDR3 is cut off 4 residues early in the read; its end comes from the germline J gene. This same CDR3 is encoded by further DNA sequences in the sample. This chain joins TRBV1 and TRBJ1-2; D is unclear. V was cut by 0 bases and J by 0 bases, with 5 bases left in between. CDR1 is NSQYPW and CDR2 is LRSPGD in the germline V gene (reference sequence). This CDR3 has 14 residues. The CDR3: CTCSADTANSDYTF. The CDR3 bases that were read are TGCACCTGCAGTGCAGATACAGCAAACTCC. Full variable domain (rest looked up from reference TRBV1 and TRBJ1-2): VTLLEQNPRWRLVPRGQAVNLRCILKNSQYPWMSWYQQDLQKQLQWLFTLRSPGDKEVKSLPGADYLATRVTDTELRLQVANMSQGRTLYCTCSADTANSDYTFGSGTRLLVI.

A few counts support this clone. Here the gene names and germline are mouse. The sequenced fragment ends 4 residues before the CDR3 boundary, so the rest is inferred from the germline J gene. The rearrangement links TRBV5 to TRBJ2-3; D is possibly TRBD2 (6 bases). This CDR3 has 14 residues. Trimming took 2 bases from V and 1 from J, leaving 7 bases between them. In germline, CDR1 is LGHNA, CDR2 YNLKQL (reference sequence). The part of the CDR3 DNA that was read is TGTGCCAGCAGCCAACCTGGGGGTGCAGAA. This codes for CASSQPGGAE. In full, the CDR3 reads CASSQPGGAETLYF.

This clone was counted a few times. A much larger clone lies one base from this, so it may be a read error. These gene names are mouse names. Sequencing ends 3 residues short of the CDR3 end; the germline J gene provides the rest. Other DNA sequences in this sample translate to the same CDR3. V gene TRBV13-1 combines with J gene TRBJ1-6; possible D gene TRBD1, 5 bases. TRBJ1-6 is an ORF, and what it does is uncertain. Germline assignment: CDR1 NSHNY and CDR2 SYGAGN. The CDR3 contains 12 residues. V gave up 5 bases and J gave up 7 bases, with 7 bases separating them. This CDR3 is CASSPGNSPLYF. The sequenced CDR3 bases are TGTGCCAGCAGCCCAGGGAATTCGCCC.

In this sample, this clone turned up a few times. Gene names denote mouse genes. The CDR3 loop is CASDETGGAFAETLYF. The CDR3 bases that were read are TGTGCCAGCGACGAGACTGGGGGGGCTTTTGCAGAA. The rearrangement joins TRBV13-2 to TRBJ2-3, with 12 nucleotides matching TRBD2. The read finishes 4 residues shy of the CDR3 end, and the germline J gene is used to complete it. The germline CDR1 and CDR2 sequences are NNHNN and SYGAGS (reference sequence). The CDR3 has 16 residues. The junction had 7 bases not matched to a gene; V was cut back by 6 bases and J by 2 bases.

This clone appeared a few times. Genes and germline come from the mouse. Read data end 4 residues before the CDR3 end; the end is taken from the germline J gene. The rearrangement uses TRBV5 and TRBJ2-7; 12 bases map to TRBD2. Per germline, CDR1 LGHNA and CDR2 YNLKQL (reference sequence). The CDR3 runs 17 residues. The V and J ends lost 1 base and 0 bases, in that order; junction bases with no gene match: 4. The CDR3 bases that were read are TGTGCCAGCAGCCAAGGGACTGGGGGGGGTAGCTCCTAT. This codes for CASSQGTGGGSSY. From start to end, the CDR3 is CASSQGTGGGSSYEQYF.

On this clone: Gene and germline names: mouse. The CDR3 end is not reached by the read, which stops 4 residues before it; the germline J gene fills it in. The V gene is TRBV5, the J gene TRBJ2-2; weak D call: TRBD1 (5 bases). The CDR3 has 13 residues. V was cut by 1 base and J by 5 bases, with 5 bases left in between. Per germline, CDR1 LGHNA and CDR2 YNLKQL (reference sequence). CDR3 protein: CASSQGQTGQLYF. CDR3 bases read: TGTGCCAGCAGCCAAGGACAGACCGGG.